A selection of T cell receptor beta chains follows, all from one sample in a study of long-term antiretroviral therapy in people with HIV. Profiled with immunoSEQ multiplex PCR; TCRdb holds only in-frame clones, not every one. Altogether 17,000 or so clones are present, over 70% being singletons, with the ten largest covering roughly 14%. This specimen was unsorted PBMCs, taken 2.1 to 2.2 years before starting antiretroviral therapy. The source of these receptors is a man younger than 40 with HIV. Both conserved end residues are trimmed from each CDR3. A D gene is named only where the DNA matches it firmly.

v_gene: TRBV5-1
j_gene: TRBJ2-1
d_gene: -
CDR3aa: ASRIGGNPSYNEQF

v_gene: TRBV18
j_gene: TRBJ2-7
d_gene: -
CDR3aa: ASSPGATSPYEQY

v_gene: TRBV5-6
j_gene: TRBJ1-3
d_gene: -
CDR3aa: ASSLYSDTIY

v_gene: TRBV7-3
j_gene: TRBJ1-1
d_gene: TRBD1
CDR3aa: ASSQTGGQTEAF

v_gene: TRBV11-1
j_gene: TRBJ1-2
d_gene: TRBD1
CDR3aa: ASSLGQGAANYGYT

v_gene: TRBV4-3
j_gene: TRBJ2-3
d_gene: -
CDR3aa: ASSQDPPGTSTDTQY

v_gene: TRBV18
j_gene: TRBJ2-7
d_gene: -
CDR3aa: ASSPFGNPSSYEQY

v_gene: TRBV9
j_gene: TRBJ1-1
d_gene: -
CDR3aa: ASSELRGTEAF

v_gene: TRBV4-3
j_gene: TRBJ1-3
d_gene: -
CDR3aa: ASSQTSWQSSGNTIY

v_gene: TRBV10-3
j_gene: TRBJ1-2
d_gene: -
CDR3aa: AISESRGAAGYT

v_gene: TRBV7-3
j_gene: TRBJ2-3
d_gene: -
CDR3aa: ASSIIPADTQY

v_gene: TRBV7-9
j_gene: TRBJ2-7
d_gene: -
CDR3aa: ASSLSSSSYEQY

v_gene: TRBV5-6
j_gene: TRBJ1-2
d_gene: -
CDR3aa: ASSLTGYSGYT

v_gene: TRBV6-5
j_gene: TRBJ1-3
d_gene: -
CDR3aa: ASSYSPGGGNTIY

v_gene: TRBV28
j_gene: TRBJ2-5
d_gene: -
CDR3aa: ASNPAGQETQY

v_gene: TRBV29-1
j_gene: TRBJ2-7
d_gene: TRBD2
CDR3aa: SVEGAREGLNEQY

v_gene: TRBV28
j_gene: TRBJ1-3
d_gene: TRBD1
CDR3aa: ASSVDRAPSGNTIY

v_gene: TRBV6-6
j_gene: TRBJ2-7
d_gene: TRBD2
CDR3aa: ASLAGGSLLEQY

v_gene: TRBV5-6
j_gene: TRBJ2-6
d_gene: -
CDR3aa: ASKASNSQSRANVLT

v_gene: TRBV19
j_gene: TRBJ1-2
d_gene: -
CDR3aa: ASSIDSLYGYT

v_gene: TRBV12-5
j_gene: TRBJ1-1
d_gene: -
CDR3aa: ASSRGGNTEAF

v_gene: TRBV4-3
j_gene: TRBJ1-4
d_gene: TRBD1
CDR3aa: ASSQDWTGGYGGLF

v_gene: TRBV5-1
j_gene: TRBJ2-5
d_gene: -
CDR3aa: ASSLAPRETQY

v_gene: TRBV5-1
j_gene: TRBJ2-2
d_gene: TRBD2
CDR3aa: ASSDVRTGTRSGELF

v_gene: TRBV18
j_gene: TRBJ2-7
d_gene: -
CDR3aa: ASSPGGKRSEQY

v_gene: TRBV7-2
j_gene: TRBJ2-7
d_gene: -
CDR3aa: ASSLGLSSYEQY

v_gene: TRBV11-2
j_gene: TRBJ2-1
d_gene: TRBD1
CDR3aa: ASSFSGQSGEQF

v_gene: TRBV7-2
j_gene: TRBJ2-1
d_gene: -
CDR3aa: ASSLDWGDNEQF

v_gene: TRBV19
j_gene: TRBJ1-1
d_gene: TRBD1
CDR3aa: ASSSDRGGNTEAF

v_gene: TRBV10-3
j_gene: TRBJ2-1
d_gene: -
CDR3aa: AISDSGGSSYNEQF

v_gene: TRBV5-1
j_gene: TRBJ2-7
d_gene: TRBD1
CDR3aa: ASSQGQTYEQY

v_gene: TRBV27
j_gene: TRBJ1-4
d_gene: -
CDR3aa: ASSFKGGNEKLF

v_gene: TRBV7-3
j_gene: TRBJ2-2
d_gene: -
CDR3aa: ASSASKGELF

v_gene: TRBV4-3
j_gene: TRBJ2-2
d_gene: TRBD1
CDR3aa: ASSLGQAGNPGELF

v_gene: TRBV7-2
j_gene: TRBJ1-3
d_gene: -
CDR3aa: ASSLAVGRPF

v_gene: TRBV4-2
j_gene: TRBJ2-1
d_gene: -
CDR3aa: ASSPGGRFFGNEQF

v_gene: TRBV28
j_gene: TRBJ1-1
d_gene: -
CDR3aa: ASLTGAGNTEAF

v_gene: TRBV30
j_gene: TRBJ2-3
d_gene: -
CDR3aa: AWSDGGTDTQY

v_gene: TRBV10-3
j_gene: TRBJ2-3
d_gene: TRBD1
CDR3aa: AISGGDRGADTQY

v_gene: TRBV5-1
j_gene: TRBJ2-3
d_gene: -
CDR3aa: ASSLNRGSITDTQY

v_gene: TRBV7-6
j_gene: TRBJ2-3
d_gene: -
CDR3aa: ASSLGPSDTQY

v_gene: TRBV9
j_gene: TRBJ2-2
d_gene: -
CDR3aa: ASSVTGTGELF

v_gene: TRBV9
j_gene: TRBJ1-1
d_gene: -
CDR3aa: ASSVSGGKAF

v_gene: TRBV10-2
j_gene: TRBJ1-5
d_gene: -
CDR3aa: ASSEFGQTYQPQH

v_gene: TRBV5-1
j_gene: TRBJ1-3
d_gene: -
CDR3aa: ASSLAASSGNTIY

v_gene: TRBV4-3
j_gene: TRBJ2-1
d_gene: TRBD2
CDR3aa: ASSLAGMGDEQF

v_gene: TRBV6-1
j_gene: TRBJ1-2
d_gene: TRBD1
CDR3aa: ASSESATGDGGYT

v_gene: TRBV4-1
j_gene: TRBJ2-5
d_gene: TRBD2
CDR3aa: ASSQAAASGGNFQETQY

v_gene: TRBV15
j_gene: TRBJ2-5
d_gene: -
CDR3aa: ATSRDALQETQY

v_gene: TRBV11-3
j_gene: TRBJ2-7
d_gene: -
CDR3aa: ASSLVERRKPPYEQY

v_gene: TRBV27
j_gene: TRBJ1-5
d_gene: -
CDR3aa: ASSLSGSGPQH

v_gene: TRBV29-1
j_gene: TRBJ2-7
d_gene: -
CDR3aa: SVEGGYEQY

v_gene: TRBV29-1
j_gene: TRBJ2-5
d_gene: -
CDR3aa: SVEAGETQY

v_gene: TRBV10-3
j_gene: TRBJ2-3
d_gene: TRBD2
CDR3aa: AISVGLAGSTDTQY

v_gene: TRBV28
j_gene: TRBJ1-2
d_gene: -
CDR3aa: ASSGGAYGYT

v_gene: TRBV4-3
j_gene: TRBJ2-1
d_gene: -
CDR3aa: ASSQGVFGAEQF

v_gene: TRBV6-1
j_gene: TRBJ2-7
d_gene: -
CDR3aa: ASSEAGGQPSYEQY

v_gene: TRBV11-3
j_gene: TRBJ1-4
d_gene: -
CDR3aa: ASRVVGTNEKLF

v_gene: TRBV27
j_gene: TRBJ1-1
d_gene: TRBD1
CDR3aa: ASSSHRDSILTAF

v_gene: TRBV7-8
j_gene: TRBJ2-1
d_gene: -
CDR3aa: ASSLSWDEQF